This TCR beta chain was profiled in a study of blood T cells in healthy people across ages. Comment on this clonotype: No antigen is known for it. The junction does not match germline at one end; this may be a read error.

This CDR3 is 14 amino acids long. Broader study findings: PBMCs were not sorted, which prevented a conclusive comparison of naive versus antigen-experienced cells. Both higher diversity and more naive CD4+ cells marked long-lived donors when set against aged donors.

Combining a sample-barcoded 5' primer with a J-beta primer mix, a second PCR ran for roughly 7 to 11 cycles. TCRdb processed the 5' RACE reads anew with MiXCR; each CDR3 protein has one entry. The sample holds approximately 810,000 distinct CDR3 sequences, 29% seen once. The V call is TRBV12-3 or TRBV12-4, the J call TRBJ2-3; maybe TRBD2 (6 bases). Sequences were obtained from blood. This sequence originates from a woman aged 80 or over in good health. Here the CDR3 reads CTSSHRESADAEYF. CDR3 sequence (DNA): TGTACCAGCAGTCATCGGGAGAGCGCAGATGCGGAGTATTTT.